The 27 T cell receptor beta chains reported below all come from one sample, sequenced in a study of CD8+CD57+ T cells in acquired aplastic anemia. Genomic DNA, serving as template, underwent TCR beta VDJ and CDR3 profiling. Each CDR3 protein is one row after TCRdb ran MiXCR on the reads. The data show some 290,000 distinct CDR3 sequences, approximately 57% seen once. The sequenced sample was sorted CD4+, CD8+, or CD8+CD57+ T cells (not recorded which) from PBMCs. These receptors were taken from a human donor with severe aplastic anemia or a healthy control (not recorded which).

V gene TRBV30 combines with J gene TRBJ2-2, with a weak D call TRBD1 (6 bases). This CDR3 is 15 amino acids long. Germline V gene sequence: CDR1 GTSNPN, CDR2 SVGIG (reference sequence). Trimming removed 5 bases from V and 5 bases from J, with 18 bases in between. This chain's CDR3 is CAWDRLWGRTGELFF. The DNA of the CDR3 is TGTGCCTGGGACAGGTTGTGGGGTCGGACCGGGGAGCTGTTTTTT.

This chain uses TRBV19 with TRBJ1-1, with a possible D match to TRBD1 (6 bases). CDR3 size: 15 residues. V shed 5 bases and J shed 0 bases, with 13 bases lying between them. Germline assignment: CDR1 LNHDA and CDR2 SQIVND (reference sequence). The CDR3 here is CASSPRRTVNTEAFF. CDR3 DNA sequence: TGTGCCAGTAGTCCCAGACGGACAGTGAACACTGAAGCTTTCTTT.

This chain links TRBV2 with TRBJ2-1, with 7 bases aligning to TRBD2. This CDR3 is 13 amino acids long. V shed 10 bases and J 1 base; nucleotides not matched to a gene: 4. The germline CDR1 and CDR2 sequences are SNHLY and FYNNEI. CDR3 amino acids: CANGGGSYNEQFF. CDR3 DNA: TGTGCCAATGGGGGAGGGTCCTACAATGAGCAGTTCTTC.

At least ten counts were recorded for this clonotype. The V and J genes are TRBV20-1 and TRBJ2-2; D is uncertain. Germline CDR1 DFQATT, CDR2 SNEGSKA (reference sequence). V lost 0 bases and J lost 7, with 6 bases in between. The CDR3 extends over 12 amino acids. As DNA, the CDR3 is TGCAGTGCTAGAGATCTAATCGGGGAGCTGTTTTTT. It is translated as CSARDLIGELFF.

At least ten counts were recorded for this clonotype. The chain carries TRBV20-1 and TRBJ2-3; 13 bases agree with TRBD2. The CDR3 loop spans 17 amino acids. CDR1 DFQATT and CDR2 SNEGSKA come from the germline V gene (reference sequence). The ends lost 0 bases at V and 1 base at J; junction bases unmatched: 4. The CDR3 loop reads CSARDTTSGGGTDTQYF. Written as DNA, the CDR3 is TGCAGTGCTAGAGATACAACTAGCGGGGGGGGCACAGATACGCAGTATTTT.

The chain has TRBV11-3 and TRBJ2-3; TRBD2 aligns across 8 bases. The CDR3 is 16 amino acids. Germline CDR1 is SGHNT and CDR2 is YENEEA. V gave up 3 bases and J gave up 0 bases; unmatched junction bases: 5. CDR3 coding DNA: TGTGCCAGCAGCTTCGGTAGCGGGGTTAGCACAGATACGCAGTATTTT. This encodes CASSFGSGVSTDTQYF. Variable domain in full (rest from reference TRBV11-3 and TRBJ2-3): EAGVVQSPRYKIIEKKQPVAFWCNPISGHNTLYWYLQNLGQGPELLIRYENEEAVDDSQLPKDRFSAERLKGVDSTLKIQPAELGDSAVYLCASSFGSGVSTDTQYFGPGTRLTVL.

The chain combines TRBV20-1 with TRBJ1-1; perhaps TRBD1 as D (6 bases). Germline V lookup: CDR1 DFQATT, CDR2 SNEGSKA (reference sequence). This CDR3 has 13 amino acids. Trimming shortened V by 6 bases and J by 6 bases, and 17 bases separated the two germline ends. CDR3: CSAGRGAGSEAFF. The CDR3 DNA follows: TGCAGTGCCGGTAGGGGGGCCGGTTCTGAAGCTTTCTTT.

The V and J genes are TRBV19 and TRBJ1-4, with 9 bases that match TRBD1. Germline assignment: CDR1 LNHDA and CDR2 SQIVND (reference sequence). This CDR3 is built from 14 residues. Germline trimming cut 7 bases from V and 8 bases from J; bases unmatched to any gene: 8. The CDR3 DNA reads as TGTGCCAGTAACGACCCGGGACAGGGAGAAAAACTGTTTTTT. Residues: CASNDPGQGEKLFF.

Ten or more counts support this clonotype. The V call is TRBV20-1, the J call TRBJ1-3, with 8 bases identical to TRBD1. V trimming: 2 bases; J trimming: 0 bases; junction bases outside the gene matches: 6. The CDR3 totals 16 residues. Germline CDR1 is DFQATT and CDR2 is SNEGSKA (reference sequence). Here the CDR3 reads CSARHTTGGSGNTIYF. The CDR3 coding sequence is TGCAGTGCTAGACATACTACAGGGGGCTCTGGAAACACCATATATTTT.

The J gene is TRBJ2-6, the V gene TRBV20-1, with D possibly TRBD2 on 5 matching bases. The CDR3 consists of 14 residues. Trimming cost V 5 bases and J 4 bases, with 12 bases left between them. CDR1 and CDR2 from the germline V gene are DFQATT and SNEGSKA (reference sequence). The CDR3, as DNA: TGCAGTGCTTATCCCCCGGGGGGGGCCAACGTCCTGACTTTC. This sequence encodes CSAYPPGGANVLTF.

V and J are TRBV10-3 and TRBJ1-1; a weak D match, TRBD1 (5 bases). The germline V gene encodes CDR1 ENHRY and CDR2 SYGVKD. Trimming shortened V by 6 bases and J by 0 bases, and 14 bases separated the two germline ends. This CDR3 contains 15 residues. The CDR3 spells CAIRGTGNMNTEAFF. The CDR3 DNA reads as TGTGCCATCAGAGGGACCGGAAACATGAACACTGAAGCTTTCTTT.

In this sample, this clonotype turned up many times. The chain uses TRBV29-1 and TRBJ2-1; the D is unclear. The V end lost 3 bases, the J end lost 4 bases, and 13 bases lay between the germline ends. The germline V gene encodes CDR1 SQVTM and CDR2 ANQGSEA. CDR3 size: 14 residues. CDR3 loop: CSVDSPRRYNEQFF. Written as DNA, the CDR3 is TGCAGCGTTGACAGCCCTCGCAGATACAATGAGCAGTTCTTC.

The chain recombines TRBV7-2 with TRBJ2-5, with D unclear. The CDR3 runs 13 residues. The germline V and J ends were trimmed by 5 bases and 0 bases, with 7 bases remaining between them. The germline gives CDR1 SGHTA, CDR2 FQGNSA. The CDR3 DNA reads TGTGCCAGCAGCCAGCGTTACCAAGAGACCCAGTACTTC. Its translation is CASSQRYQETQYF.

The chain joins TRBV7-8 to TRBJ2-7; D is unclear. CDR3 length: 15 residues. CDR1 SGHVS and CDR2 FQNEAQ come from the germline V gene. V lost 1 base, J lost 1 base, and 11 bases lay in between. The chain's CDR3 is CASSLGQVTSYEQYF. CDR3 bases: TGTGCCAGCAGCTTAGGCCAGGTTACTTCCTACGAGCAGTACTTC.

This clonotype was seen ten or more times. V usage is TRBV25-1 and J usage is TRBJ1-2; 7 bases align to TRBD1. The germline V gene has CDR1 MGHDK and CDR2 SYGVNS. This CDR3 is built from 15 residues. Trimming took 2 bases from V and 5 from J; bases not matched to a gene: 8. CDR3: CASSEPGQERYGYTF. The CDR3 bases are TGTGCCAGCAGTGAACCCGGACAGGAGAGGTATGGCTACACCTTC.

V is TRBV29-1 and J is TRBJ2-1, with TRBD2 as a possible D gene (6 bases). Deletions cut 5 bases from V and 10 bases from J, with 18 bases between. The CDR3 is 13 amino acids. From germline, CDR1 is SQVTM and CDR2 ANQGSEA. This CDR3 is CSVPRTIPNEQFF. The CDR3 nucleotides are TGCAGCGTTCCAAGGACTATTCCAAACGAGCAGTTCTTC.

This clonotype has ten or more counts. This sequence joins TRBV19 and TRBJ1-2; 11 bases align to TRBD1. V shed 8 bases, J shed 7 bases, and the junction held 6 bases outside the gene matches. The CDR3 has 13 amino acids. Germline loops: CDR1 LNHDA, CDR2 SQIVND (reference sequence). The CDR3 bases are TGTGCCAGTTCGGACAGGGGGCGGCGTGGCTACACCTTC. Protein sequence: CASSDRGRRGYTF.

The chain links TRBV5-5 to TRBJ1-1; D perhaps matches TRBD1 (5 bases). This CDR3 is 13 amino acids long. Deletions cut 4 bases from V and 2 bases from J, with 9 bases between. Germline values: CDR1 SGHKS, CDR2 YYEKEE (reference sequence). For the CDR3, the DNA is TGTGCCAGCAGCACAGGACACAACACTGAAGCTTTCTTT. It encodes CASSTGHNTEAFF.

The chain uses TRBV7-8 and TRBJ1-4; tentatively, D is TRBD1 (5 bases). V was clipped by 6 bases and J by 0 bases, with 14 bases between them. The CDR3 extends over 16 amino acids. From germline, CDR1 is SGHVS and CDR2 FQNEAQ. CDR3 loop: CASSLGRFATNEKLFF. The CDR3 coding sequence is TGTGCCAGCAGTTTGGGGCGGTTTGCAACTAATGAAAAACTGTTTTTT.

This clonotype has only one observation. V usage is TRBV10-3 and J usage is TRBJ2-7; 9 bases line up with TRBD2. The germline gives CDR1 ENHRY, CDR2 SYGVKD. Unmatched junction bases numbered 8, after V lost 4 bases and J lost 7 bases. The CDR3 extends over 14 amino acids. CDR3 protein: CAISAREGFEEQYF. In DNA, the CDR3 is TGTGCCATCAGTGCGCGGGAGGGCTTCGAAGAGCAGTACTTC.

The rearrangement links TRBV27 to TRBJ1-1; D might be TRBD1 (5 bases). Germline V gene sequence: CDR1 MNHEY, CDR2 SMNVEV (reference sequence). This CDR3 region has 14 residues. V lost 3 bases, J lost 4 bases, and 12 bases lay in between. CDR3 protein: CASSFWGEGTEAFF. For the CDR3, the DNA is TGTGCCAGCAGTTTTTGGGGGGAGGGCACTGAAGCTTTCTTT.

This sequence joins TRBV2 and TRBJ2-7; 14 bases are a match to TRBD2. The CDR3 is 15 amino acids. CDR1 and CDR2 from the germline V gene are SNHLY and FYNNEI. After removal of 8 bases from V and 3 bases from J, the junction contained 6 bases not matched to a gene. The CDR3 sequence: CASGLTSGGGYEQYF. The CDR3 DNA reads as TGTGCCAGCGGACTGACTAGCGGGGGGGGCTACGAGCAGTACTTC.

Points on this clonotype: A much larger clone sits a single nucleotide away, making a read error possible. The gene calls are TRBV28 and TRBJ1-1; 7 bases line up with TRBD1. Germline trimming cut 2 bases from V and 4 bases from J; bases unmatched to any gene: 4. In germline, CDR1 is MDHEN, CDR2 SYDVKM. CDR3 length: 14 residues. The CDR3 loop reads CASSLGQESTEAFF. The CDR3, as DNA: TGTGCCAGCAGTTTAGGACAGGAGAGCACTGAAGCTTTCTTT.

This clonotype was observed a handful of times. The CDR3 protein is CASRSGSTDTQYF. DNA of the CDR3: TGTGCCAGTAGATCCGGTAGCACAGATACGCAGTATTTT. This chain joins TRBV19 and TRBJ2-3, with D unresolved. V gave up 6 bases and J gave up 0 bases, with 7 bases separating them. The CDR3 is 13 amino acids. Germline lookup yields CDR1 LNHDA and CDR2 SQIVND (reference sequence).

A remark on this clonotype: Compared with germline, one end of the junction differs, possibly owing to a read error. The V call is TRBV24-1, the J call TRBJ1-2, with a weak D call TRBD1 (5 bases). CDR1 is KGHDR, CDR2 SFDVKD, per germline. The CDR3 totals 16 residues. The CDR3 protein is CATSDSPPPGNYCYTF. The CDR3 DNA sequence: TGTGCCACCAGTGATTCCCCCCCTCCAGGGAACTATTGCTACACCTTC.

About this clonotype itself: Relative to the germline gene, one junction end is altered; a read error may explain this. This chain joins TRBV2 and TRBJ1-2; D may be TRBD1 (5 bases). The germline CDR1 and CDR2 sequences are SNHLY and FYNNEI. CDR3 length equals 15 residues. The CDR3 DNA reads TGTGCCAGCAGCCTTGAGCAGGGAGCTAACTATGGCTACAACTTC. Translation gives CASSLEQGANYGYNF.

This clonotype was detected ten times or more. The chain is built from TRBV12-3 or TRBV12-4 and TRBJ1-5; maybe TRBD1 (5 bases). This CDR3 is built from 16 residues. V shed 3 bases and J shed 3 bases, with 15 bases lying between them. CDR3: CASSLSGVGSNQPQHF. In DNA form, the CDR3 reads TGTGCCAGCAGTTTGTCGGGGGTGGGTTCCAATCAGCCCCAGCATTTT.